Following are 17 T cell receptor beta chains from one sample sequenced in a study of blood T cell repertoires in COVID-19. TCRdb keeps only in-frame clones here, not all; method: immunoSEQ multiplex PCR. The sample shows roughly 190,000 clones, around 80% of them seen only once. The sample taken for sequencing was peripheral blood. Receptors originate from a woman aged 55-70 years with COVID-19, enrolled during active disease.

The CDR3 DNA is TGTGCCAGCAGTGGTGCGGGACAGGTCGAGACCCAGTACTTC. Amino acid sequence: CASSGAGQVETQYF. The V and J genes are TRBV28 and TRBJ2-5, with 8 bases fitting TRBD1. Looked up from germline, CDR1 is MDHEN and CDR2 is SYDVKM. Trimming took 5 bases from V and 5 from J; bases not matched to a gene: 7. The CDR3 consists of 14 residues.

This clone was found a few times. J is TRBJ2-2 and V is TRBV5-6, with 7 bases fitting TRBD1. Trimming took 4 bases from V and 5 from J; bases not matched to a gene: 8. Germline values: CDR1 SGHDT, CDR2 YYEEEE. The CDR3 sequence is 15 residues long. The CDR3 nucleotides read TGTGCCAGCAGCCCCACGACAGGGTTGACCGGGGAGCTGTTTTTT. Protein sequence: CASSPTTGLTGELFF. The full variable domain, completed using reference TRBV5-6 and TRBJ2-2, is DAGVTQSPTHLIKTRGQQVTLRCSPKSGHDTVSWYQQALGQGPQFIFQYYEEEERQRGNFPDRFSGHQFPNYSSELNVNALLLGDSALYLCASSPTTGLTGELFFGEGSRLTVL.

This clone has just one count. The rearrangement links TRBV7-6 to TRBJ2-2; 7 bases map to TRBD2. Germline V CDR1 and CDR2: SGHVS, FNYEAQ. The V segment lost 3 bases and the J segment 3 bases; nucleotides outside the gene matches: 10. The CDR3 spans 17 residues. In DNA form, the CDR3 reads TGTGCCAGCAGCTTCCTTGGCGGGAGTCGGGACACCGGGGAGCTGTTTTTT. This gives the protein CASSFLGGSRDTGELFF.

The rearrangement uses TRBV25-1 and TRBJ2-1, with D perhaps matching TRBD2 (6 bases). Between the trimmed V and J ends, which lost 4 bases and 2 bases, there was a span of 12 bases. Germline CDR1 and CDR2: MGHDK and SYGVNS. The CDR3 is made up of 15 amino acids. This chain's CDR3 is CASSGERVAYNEQFF. The CDR3 region has the DNA TGTGCCAGCAGTGGGGAGCGGGTGGCCTACAATGAGCAGTTCTTC.

This clone was seen at least ten times. The chain is built from TRBV28 and TRBJ1-1, with D possibly matching TRBD1 (5 bases). Between the trimmed V and J ends, which lost 1 base and 0 bases, there was a span of 15 bases. The CDR3 has 17 amino acids. Looked up from germline, CDR1 is MDHEN and CDR2 is SYDVKM. For the CDR3, the DNA is TGTGCCAGCAGTTTATCGCGGGGCCCGTTCCTGAACACTGAAGCTTTCTTT. Its translation is CASSLSRGPFLNTEAFF. The full variable domain, in which reference TRBV28 and TRBJ1-1 provide the parts outside the CDR3, is DVKVTQSSRYLVKRTGEKVFLECVQDMDHENMFWYRQDPGLGLRLIYFSYDVKMKEKGDIPEGYSVSREKKERFSLILESASTNQTSMYLCASSLSRGPFLNTEAFFGQGTRLTVV.

The chain combines TRBV28 with TRBJ1-1, with D tentatively TRBD1 (5 bases). The CDR3 contains 14 residues. CDR1 is MDHEN, CDR2 SYDVKM, per germline. The V end was cut by 5 bases, the J end by 1 base, with 11 bases between. CDR3 sequence reads: CASSTRQWNTEAFF. CDR3 in DNA: TGTGCCAGCAGTACCCGACAGTGGAACACTGAAGCTTTCTTT.

This chain uses TRBV11-2 with TRBJ2-5; D is undetermined. The germline V and J ends were trimmed by 5 bases and 3 bases, with 4 bases remaining between them. The CDR3 has 11 residues. CDR1 is SGHAT, CDR2 FQNNGV, per germline. As DNA, the CDR3 is TGTGCCAGCAGCCGCGAAGAGACCCAGTACTTC. It codes for CASSREETQYF.

The gene calls are TRBV19 and TRBJ1-1; possible D gene TRBD1, 6 bases. CDR1 and CDR2 from the germline V gene are LNHDA and SQIVND (reference sequence). V was cut by 1 base and J by 0 bases, with 18 bases left in between. There are 18 residues in the CDR3. CDR3 residues: CASSIALGRSGVNTEAFF. The CDR3 DNA reads TGTGCCAGTAGTATAGCTCTCGGAAGGTCAGGGGTGAACACTGAAGCTTTCTTT.

This clone is a singleton in its sample. The rearrangement joins TRBV7-2 to TRBJ1-4, with D unclear. The CDR3 spans 16 residues. The germline V gene encodes CDR1 SGHTA and CDR2 FQGNSA. V dropped 0 bases and J dropped 7 bases, with 15 bases sitting between them. The CDR3 bases are TGTGCCAGCAGCTTAGCGCCCCAGCGCGGAGGTGAAAAACTGTTTTTT. This gives the protein CASSLAPQRGGEKLFF.

The sample holds a few counts of this clone. The gene calls are TRBV19 and TRBJ1-2; 12 bases are shared with TRBD1. The trim removed 6 bases at V and 7 bases at J, leaving 15 bases unmatched. The length of the CDR3 is 17 residues. CDR1 and CDR2 from the germline V gene are LNHDA and SQIVND (reference sequence). CDR3 residues: CASRRNLGDRGPGGYTF. The CDR3 nucleotides read TGTGCCAGTAGGCGGAATCTAGGGGACAGGGGGCCTGGTGGCTACACCTTC.

This clone was detected only a few times. This chain links TRBV27 with TRBJ1-1, with a tentative D call TRBD1 (5 bases). Germline CDR1 and CDR2: MNHEY and SMNVEV (reference sequence). Trimming pared 3 bases from V and 1 base from J, leaving 9 bases between. The CDR3 contains 14 residues. CDR3 DNA: TGTGCCAGCAGTTTCTGGGGCGGGAACACTGAAGCTTTCTTT. Translation: CASSFWGGNTEAFF.

This clone was counted between two and nine times. V and J are TRBV2 and TRBJ2-3, with 9 bases matching TRBD2. V lost 6 bases to trimming and J lost 2 bases; unmatched junction nucleotides: 9. CDR3 length: 16 amino acids. In germline, CDR1 is SNHLY, CDR2 FYNNEI. The CDR3 loop is CASRGSSGGLTDTQYF. The CDR3 nucleotides are TGTGCCAGCAGGGGAAGTAGCGGGGGCCTCACAGATACGCAGTATTTT.

This chain connects TRBV11-3 to TRBJ2-5; D not resolved. Germline V gene data show CDR1 as SGHNT and CDR2 as YENEEA. The CDR3 has 16 residues. The germline V and J ends were trimmed by 2 bases and 0 bases, with 13 bases remaining between them. The CDR3 protein is CASSLSRLWYQETQYF. The CDR3 coding sequence is TGTGCCAGCAGCTTATCTAGGTTATGGTACCAAGAGACCCAGTACTTC. The full variable domain, with the rest looked up from reference TRBV11-3 and TRBJ2-5, is EAGVVQSPRYKIIEKKQPVAFWCNPISGHNTLYWYLQNLGQGPELLIRYENEEAVDDSQLPKDRFSAERLKGVDSTLKIQPAELGDSAVYLCASSLSRLWYQETQYFGPGTRLLVL.

The chain employs TRBV6-6 and TRBJ2-1; 7 nucleotides line up with TRBD1. This CDR3 region has 11 residues. The V and J ends lost 4 bases and 10 bases, in that order; junction bases with no gene match: 1. CDR1 MNHNY and CDR2 SVGAGI come from the germline V gene (reference sequence). This chain's CDR3 is CASSLTGEQFF. The CDR3, as DNA: TGTGCCAGCAGTTTGACAGGGGAGCAGTTCTTC.

This rearrangement joins TRBV11-3 to TRBJ2-1; 7 nucleotides agree with TRBD2. V was clipped by 1 base and J by 7 bases; unmatched bases: 7. This CDR3 comprises 15 residues. Germline assignment: CDR1 SGHNT and CDR2 YENEEA. The CDR3 coding sequence is TGTGCCAGCAGCTTAGGGGGGGGACCCGGTAATGAGCAGTTCTTC. Translating it yields CASSLGGGPGNEQFF.

This clone was counted only a few times. One end of the junction does not line up with germline, which may come from a read error. The chain uses TRBV7-7 and TRBJ2-1; TRBD2 is a possible D gene (5 bases). CDR1 and CDR2 (germline): SSHAT, FNYEAQ (reference sequence). This CDR3 contains 15 residues. The CDR3 loop reads CASSPLGSSYNEQFF. The DNA for the CDR3 is TGTGCTAGCAGCCCGTTGGGGAGCTCCTACAATGAGCAGTTCTTC.

The rearrangement joins TRBV9 to TRBJ1-6; 9 positions agree with TRBD1. With 3 bases clipped from V and 13 bases from J, the junction kept 5 bases outside the gene matches. The V gene's germline CDR1 is SGDLS and CDR2 YYNGEE. The CDR3 is made up of 13 amino acids. CDR3 nucleotide sequence: TGTGCCAGCAGCGACAGGGGGCTAGGTCCCCTCCACTTT. It is translated as CASSDRGLGPLHF.